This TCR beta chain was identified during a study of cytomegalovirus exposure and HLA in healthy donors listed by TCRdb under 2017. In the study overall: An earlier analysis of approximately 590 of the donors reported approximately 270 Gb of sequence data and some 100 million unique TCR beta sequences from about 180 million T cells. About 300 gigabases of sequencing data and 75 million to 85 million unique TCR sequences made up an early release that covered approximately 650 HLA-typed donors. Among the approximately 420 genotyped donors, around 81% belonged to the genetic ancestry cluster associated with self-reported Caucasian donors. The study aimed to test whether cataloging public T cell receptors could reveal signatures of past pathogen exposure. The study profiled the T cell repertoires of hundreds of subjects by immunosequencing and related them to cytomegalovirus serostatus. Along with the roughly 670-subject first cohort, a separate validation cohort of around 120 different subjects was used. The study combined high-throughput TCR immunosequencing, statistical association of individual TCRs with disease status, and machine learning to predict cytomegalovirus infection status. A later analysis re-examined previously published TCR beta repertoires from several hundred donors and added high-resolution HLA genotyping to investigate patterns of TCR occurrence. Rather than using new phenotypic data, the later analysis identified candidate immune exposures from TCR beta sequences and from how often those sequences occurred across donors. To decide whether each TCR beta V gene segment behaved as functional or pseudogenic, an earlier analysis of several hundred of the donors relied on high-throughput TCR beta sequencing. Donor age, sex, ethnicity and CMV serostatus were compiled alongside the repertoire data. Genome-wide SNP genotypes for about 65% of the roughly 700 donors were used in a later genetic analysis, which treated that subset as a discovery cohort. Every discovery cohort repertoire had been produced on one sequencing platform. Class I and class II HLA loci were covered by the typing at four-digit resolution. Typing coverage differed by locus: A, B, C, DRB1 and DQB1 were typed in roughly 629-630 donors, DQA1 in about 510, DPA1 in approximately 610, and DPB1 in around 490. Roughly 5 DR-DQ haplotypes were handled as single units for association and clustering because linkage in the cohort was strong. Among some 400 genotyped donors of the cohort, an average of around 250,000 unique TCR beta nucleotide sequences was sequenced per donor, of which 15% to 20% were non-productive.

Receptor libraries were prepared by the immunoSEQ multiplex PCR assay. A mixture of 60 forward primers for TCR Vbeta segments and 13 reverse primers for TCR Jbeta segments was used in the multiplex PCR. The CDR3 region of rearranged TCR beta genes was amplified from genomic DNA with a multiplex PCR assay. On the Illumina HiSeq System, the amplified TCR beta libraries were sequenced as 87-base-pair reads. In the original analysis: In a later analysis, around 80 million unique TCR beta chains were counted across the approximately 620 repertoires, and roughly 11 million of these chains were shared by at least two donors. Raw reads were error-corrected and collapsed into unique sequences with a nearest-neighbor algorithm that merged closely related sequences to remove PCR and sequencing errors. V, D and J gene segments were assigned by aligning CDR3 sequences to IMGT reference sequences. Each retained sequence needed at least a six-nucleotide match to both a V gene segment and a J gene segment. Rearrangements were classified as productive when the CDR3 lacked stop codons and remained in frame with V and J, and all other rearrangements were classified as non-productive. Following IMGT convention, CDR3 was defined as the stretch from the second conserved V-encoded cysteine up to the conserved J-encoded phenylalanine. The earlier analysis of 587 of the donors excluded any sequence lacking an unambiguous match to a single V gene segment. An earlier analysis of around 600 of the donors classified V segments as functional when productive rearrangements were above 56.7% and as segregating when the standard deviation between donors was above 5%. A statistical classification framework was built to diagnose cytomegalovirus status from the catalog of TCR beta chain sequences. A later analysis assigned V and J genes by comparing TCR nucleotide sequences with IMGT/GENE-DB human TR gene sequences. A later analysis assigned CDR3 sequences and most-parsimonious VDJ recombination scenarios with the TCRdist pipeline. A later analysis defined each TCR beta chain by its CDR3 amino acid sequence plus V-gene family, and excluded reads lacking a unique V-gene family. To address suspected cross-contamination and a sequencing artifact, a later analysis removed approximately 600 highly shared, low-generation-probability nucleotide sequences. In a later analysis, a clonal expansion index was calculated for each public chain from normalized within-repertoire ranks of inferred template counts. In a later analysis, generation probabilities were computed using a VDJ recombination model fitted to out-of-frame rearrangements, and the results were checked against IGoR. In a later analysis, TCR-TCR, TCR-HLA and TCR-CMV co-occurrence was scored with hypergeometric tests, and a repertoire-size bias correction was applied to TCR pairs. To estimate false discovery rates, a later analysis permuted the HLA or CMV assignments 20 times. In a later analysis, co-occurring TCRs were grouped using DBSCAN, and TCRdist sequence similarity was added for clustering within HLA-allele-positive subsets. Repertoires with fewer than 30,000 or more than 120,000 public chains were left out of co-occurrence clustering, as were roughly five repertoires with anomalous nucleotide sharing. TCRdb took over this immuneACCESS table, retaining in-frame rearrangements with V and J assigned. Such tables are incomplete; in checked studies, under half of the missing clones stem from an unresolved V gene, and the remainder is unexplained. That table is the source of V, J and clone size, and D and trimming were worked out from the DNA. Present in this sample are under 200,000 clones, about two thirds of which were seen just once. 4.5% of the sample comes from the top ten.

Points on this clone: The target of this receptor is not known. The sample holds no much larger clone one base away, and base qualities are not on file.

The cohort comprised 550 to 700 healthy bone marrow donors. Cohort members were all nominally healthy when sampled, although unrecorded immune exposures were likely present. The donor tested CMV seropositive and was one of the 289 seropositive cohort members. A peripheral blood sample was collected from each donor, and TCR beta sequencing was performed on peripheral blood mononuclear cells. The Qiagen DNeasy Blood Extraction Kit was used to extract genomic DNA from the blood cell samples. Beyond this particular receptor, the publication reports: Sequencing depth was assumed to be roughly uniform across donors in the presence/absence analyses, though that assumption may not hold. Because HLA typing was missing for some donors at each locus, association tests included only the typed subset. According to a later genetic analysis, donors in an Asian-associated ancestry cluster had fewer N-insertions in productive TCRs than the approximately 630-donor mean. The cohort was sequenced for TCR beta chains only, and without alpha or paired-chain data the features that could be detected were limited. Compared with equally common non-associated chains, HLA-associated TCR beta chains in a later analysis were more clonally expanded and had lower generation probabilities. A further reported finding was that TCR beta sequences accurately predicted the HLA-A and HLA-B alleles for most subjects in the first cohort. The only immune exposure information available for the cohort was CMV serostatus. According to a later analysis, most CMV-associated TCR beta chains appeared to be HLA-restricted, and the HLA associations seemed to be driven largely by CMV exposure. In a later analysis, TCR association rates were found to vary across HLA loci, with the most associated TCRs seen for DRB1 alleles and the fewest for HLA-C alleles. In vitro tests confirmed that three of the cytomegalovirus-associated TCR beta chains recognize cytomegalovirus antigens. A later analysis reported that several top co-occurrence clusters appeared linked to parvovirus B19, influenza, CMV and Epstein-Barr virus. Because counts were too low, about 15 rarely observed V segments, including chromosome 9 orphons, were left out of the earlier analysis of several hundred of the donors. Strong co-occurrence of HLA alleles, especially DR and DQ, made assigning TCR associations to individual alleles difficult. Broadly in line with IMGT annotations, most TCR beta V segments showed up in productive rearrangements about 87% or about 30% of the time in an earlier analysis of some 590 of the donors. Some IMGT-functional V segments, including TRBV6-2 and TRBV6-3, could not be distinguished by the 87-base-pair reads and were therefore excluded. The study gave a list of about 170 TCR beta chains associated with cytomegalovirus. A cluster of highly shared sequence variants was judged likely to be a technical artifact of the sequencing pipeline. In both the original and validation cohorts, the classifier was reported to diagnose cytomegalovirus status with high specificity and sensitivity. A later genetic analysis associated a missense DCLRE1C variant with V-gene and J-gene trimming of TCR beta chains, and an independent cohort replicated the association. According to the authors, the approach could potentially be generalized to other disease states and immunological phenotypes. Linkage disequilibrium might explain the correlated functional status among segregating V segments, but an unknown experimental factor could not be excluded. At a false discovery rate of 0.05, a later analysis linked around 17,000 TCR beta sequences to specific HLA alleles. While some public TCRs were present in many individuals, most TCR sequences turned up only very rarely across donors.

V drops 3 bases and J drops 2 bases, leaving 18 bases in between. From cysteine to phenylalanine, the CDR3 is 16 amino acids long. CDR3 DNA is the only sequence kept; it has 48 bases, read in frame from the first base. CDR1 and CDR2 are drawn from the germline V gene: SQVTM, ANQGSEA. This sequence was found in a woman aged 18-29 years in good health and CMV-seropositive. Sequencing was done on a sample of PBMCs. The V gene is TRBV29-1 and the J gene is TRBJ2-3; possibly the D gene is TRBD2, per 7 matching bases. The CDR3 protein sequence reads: CSVEGGQGLITDTQYF. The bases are TGCAGCGTTGAGGGGGGGCAGGGCCTAATCACAGATACGCAGTATTTT.